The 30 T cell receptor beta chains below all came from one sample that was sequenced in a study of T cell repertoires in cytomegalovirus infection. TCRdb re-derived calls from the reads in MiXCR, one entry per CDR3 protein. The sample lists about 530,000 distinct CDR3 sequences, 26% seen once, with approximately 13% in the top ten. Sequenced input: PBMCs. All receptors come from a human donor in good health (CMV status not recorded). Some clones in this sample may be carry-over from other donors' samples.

CDR3 region: CATSRDLSNEQFF. CDR3 bases: TGTGCCACCAGCAGAGATCTTAGCAATGAGCAGTTCTTC. V is TRBV15 and J is TRBJ2-1; no clear D gene. The CDR3 has 13 residues. Trimming pared 0 bases from V and 6 bases from J, leaving 6 bases between. Per the germline V gene, CDR1 is LNHNV and CDR2 is YYDKDF (reference sequence).

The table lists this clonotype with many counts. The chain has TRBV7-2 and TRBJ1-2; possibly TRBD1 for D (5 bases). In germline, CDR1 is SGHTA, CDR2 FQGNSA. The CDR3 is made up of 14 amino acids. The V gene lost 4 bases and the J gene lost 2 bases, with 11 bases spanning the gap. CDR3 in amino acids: CASSWNQGNYGYTF. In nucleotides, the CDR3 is TGTGCCAGCAGCTGGAACCAGGGAAACTATGGCTACACCTTC.

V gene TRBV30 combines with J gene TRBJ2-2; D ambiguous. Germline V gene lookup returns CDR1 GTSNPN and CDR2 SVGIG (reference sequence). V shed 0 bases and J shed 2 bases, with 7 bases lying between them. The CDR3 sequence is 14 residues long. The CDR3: CAWSVGLNTGELFF. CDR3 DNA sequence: TGTGCCTGGAGTGTTGGGCTTAACACCGGGGAGCTGTTTTTT.

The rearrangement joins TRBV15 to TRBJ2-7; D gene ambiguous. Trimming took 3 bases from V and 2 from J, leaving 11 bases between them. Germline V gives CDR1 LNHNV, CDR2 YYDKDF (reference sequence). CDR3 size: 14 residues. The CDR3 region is CATSSDDGAYEQYF. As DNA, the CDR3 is TGTGCCACCAGCAGTGACGACGGAGCCTACGAGCAGTACTTC.

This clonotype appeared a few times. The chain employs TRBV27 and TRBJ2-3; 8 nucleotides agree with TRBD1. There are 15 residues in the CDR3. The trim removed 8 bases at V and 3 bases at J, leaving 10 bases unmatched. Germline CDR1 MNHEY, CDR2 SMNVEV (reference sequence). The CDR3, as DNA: TGTGCCAGCCAAGGACAGGGCGGGTGGACAGATACGCAGTATTTT. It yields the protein CASQGQGGWTDTQYF.

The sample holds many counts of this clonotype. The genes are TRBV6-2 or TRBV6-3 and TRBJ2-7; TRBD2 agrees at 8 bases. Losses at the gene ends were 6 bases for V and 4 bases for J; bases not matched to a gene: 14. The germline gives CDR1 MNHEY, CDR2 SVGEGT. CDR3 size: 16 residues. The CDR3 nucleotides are TGTGCCAGCAGGTCCGGAAAGAGCGGGAGCCCGTACGAGCAGTACTTC. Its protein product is CASRSGKSGSPYEQYF.

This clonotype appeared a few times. The CDR3 loop reads CASSIGLNTEAFF. CDR3 nucleotide sequence: TGTGCCAGCTCAATAGGTCTGAACACTGAAGCTTTCTTT. This chain uses TRBV18 with TRBJ1-1; D gene uncertain. Germline V gene sequence: CDR1 KGHSH, CDR2 LQKENI. The CDR3 spans 13 residues. V lost 5 bases to trimming and J lost 0 bases, with 7 bases between them.

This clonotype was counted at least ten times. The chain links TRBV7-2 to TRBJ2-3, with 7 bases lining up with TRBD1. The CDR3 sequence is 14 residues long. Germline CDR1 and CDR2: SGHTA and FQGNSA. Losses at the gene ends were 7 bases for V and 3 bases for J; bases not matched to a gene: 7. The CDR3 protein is CASTRDRWTDTQYF. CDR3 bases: TGTGCCAGCACCCGGGACAGATGGACAGATACGCAGTATTTT. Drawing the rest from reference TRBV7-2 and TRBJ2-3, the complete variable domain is GAGVSQSPSNKVTEKGKDVELRCDPISGHTALYWYRQSLGQGLEFLIYFQGNSAPDKSGLPSDRFSAERTGGSVSTLTIQRTQQEDSAVYLCASTRDRWTDTQYFGPGTRLTVL.

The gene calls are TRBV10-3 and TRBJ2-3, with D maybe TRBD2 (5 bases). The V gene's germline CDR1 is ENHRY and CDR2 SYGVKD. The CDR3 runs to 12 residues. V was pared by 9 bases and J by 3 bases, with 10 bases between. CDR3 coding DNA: TGTGCCATTCGGACTCAAACAGATACGCAGTATTTT. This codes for CAIRTQTDTQYF.

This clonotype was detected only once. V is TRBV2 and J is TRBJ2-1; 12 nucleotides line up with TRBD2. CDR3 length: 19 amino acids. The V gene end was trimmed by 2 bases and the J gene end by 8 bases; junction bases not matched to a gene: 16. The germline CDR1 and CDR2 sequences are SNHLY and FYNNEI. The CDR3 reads CASSELAGGPSNQGDEQFF. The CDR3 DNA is TGTGCCAGCAGTGAACTAGCGGGAGGGCCAAGTAATCAGGGCGATGAGCAGTTCTTC.

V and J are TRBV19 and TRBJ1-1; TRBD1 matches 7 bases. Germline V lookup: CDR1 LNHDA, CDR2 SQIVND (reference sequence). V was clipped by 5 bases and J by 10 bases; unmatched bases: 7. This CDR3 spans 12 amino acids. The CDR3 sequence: CASSLRQGRAFF. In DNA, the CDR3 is TGTGCCAGTAGTCTGAGACAGGGAAGAGCTTTCTTT.

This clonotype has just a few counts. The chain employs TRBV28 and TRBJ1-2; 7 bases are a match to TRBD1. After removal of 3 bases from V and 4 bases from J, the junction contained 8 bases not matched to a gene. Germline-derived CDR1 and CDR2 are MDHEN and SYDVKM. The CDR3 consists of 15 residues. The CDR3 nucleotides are TGTGCCAGCAGTTTCATGGGACAGTCTCCCTATGGCTACACCTTC. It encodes CASSFMGQSPYGYTF.

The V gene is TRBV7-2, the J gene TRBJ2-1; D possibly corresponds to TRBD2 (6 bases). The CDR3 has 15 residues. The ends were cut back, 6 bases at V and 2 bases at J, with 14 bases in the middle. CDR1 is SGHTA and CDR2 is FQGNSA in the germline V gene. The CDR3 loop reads CASRWGELTYNEQFF. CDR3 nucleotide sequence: TGTGCCAGCAGGTGGGGGGAGTTAACCTACAATGAGCAGTTCTTC.

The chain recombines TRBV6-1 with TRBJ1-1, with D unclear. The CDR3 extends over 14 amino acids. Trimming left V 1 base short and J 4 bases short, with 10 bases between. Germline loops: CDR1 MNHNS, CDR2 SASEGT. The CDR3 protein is CASSEVIQPTEAFF. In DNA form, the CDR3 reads TGTGCCAGCAGTGAAGTAATACAGCCCACTGAAGCTTTCTTT.

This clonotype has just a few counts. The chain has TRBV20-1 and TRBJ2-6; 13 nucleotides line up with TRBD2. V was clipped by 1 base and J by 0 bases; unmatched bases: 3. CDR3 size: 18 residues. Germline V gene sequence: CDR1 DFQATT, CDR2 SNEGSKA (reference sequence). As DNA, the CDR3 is TGCAGTGCTAGAGTGGGGACTAGCGGGACCTCTGGGGCCAACGTCCTGACTTTC. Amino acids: CSARVGTSGTSGANVLTF.

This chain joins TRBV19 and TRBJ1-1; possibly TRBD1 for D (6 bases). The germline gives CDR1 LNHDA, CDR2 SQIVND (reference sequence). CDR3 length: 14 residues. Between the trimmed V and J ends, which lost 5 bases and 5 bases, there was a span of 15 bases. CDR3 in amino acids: CASSPWGPKTEAFF. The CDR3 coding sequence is TGTGCCAGTAGTCCTTGGGGGCCAAAGACTGAAGCTTTCTTT. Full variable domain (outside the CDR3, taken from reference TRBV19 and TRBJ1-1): DGGITQSPKYLFRKEGQNVTLSCEQNLNHDAMYWYRQDPGQGLRLIYYSQIVNDFQKGDIAEGYSVSREKKESFPLTVTSAQKNPTAFYLCASSPWGPKTEAFFGQGTRLTVV.

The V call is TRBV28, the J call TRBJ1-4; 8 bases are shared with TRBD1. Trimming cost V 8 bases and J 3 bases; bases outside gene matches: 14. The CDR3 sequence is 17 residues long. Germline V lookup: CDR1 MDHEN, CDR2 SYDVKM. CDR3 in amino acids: CASRASRGQSPNEKLFF. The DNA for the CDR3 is TGTGCCAGCCGCGCTTCCAGGGGGCAGTCTCCTAATGAAAAACTGTTTTTT.

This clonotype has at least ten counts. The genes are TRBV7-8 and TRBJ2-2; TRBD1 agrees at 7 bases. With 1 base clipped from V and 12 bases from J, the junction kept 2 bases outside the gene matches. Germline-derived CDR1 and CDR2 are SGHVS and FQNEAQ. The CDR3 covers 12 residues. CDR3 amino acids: CASSLDRGKLFF. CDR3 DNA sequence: TGTGCCAGCAGCTTAGACAGGGGCAAGCTGTTTTTT.

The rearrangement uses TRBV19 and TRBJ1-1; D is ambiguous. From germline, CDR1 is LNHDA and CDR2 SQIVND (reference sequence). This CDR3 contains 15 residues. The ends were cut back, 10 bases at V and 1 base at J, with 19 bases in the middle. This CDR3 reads CATARVGYGNTEAFF. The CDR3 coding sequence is TGTGCCACAGCGAGGGTTGGGTACGGGAACACTGAAGCTTTCTTT.

The CDR3 DNA follows: TGTGCCAGCAGCAAGACACTTCGACTAGCGGGACCTCCTAACAATGAGCAGTACTTC. This translates into CASSKTLRLAGPPNNEQYF. This sequence joins TRBV7-6 and TRBJ2-1; 11 nucleotides agree with TRBD2. Judging by the DNA end, TRBJ2-7 fits better; the J call may be wrong. Germline-derived CDR1 and CDR2 are SGHVS and FNYEAQ. The CDR3 has 19 amino acids.

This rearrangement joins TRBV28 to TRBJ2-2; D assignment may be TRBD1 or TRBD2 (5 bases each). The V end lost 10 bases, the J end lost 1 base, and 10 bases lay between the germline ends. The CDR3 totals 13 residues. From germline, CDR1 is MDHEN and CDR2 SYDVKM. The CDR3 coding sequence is TGTGCCACTGGGACGGTGAACACCGGGGAGCTGTTTTTT. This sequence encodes CATGTVNTGELFF.

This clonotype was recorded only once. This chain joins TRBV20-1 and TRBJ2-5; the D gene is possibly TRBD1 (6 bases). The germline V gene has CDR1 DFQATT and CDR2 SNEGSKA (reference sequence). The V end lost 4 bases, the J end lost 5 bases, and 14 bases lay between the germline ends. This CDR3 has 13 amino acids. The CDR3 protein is CSANPSQGETQYF. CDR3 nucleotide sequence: TGCAGTGCTAACCCCTCGCAGGGGGAGACCCAGTACTTC.

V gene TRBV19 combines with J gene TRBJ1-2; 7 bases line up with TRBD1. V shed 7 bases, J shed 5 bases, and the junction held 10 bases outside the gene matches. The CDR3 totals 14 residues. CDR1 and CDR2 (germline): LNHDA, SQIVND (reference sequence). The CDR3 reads CASTHRTGDYGYTF. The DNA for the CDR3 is TGTGCCAGTACCCACCGGACAGGAGATTATGGCTACACCTTC.

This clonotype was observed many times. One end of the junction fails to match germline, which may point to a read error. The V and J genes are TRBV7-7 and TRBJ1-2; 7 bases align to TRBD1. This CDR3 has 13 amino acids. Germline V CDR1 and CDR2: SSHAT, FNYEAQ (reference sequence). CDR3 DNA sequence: TGTGCTAGCACCCCCGGACAGGACCATGGCTACACCTTC. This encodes CASTPGQDHGYTF.

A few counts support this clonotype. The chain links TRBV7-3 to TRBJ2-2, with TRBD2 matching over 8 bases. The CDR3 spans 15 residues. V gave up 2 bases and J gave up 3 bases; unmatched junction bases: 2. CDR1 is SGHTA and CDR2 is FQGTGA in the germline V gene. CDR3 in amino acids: CASSLLAGYTGELFF. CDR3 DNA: TGTGCCAGCAGCTTATTAGCGGGATACACCGGGGAGCTGTTTTTT.

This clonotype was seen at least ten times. The CDR3 sequence is CASKPRQGRNEQFF. As DNA, the CDR3 is TGTGCCAGCAAGCCCCGGCAGGGGAGAAATGAGCAGTTCTTC. J is TRBJ2-1 and V is TRBV7-2, with D maybe TRBD1 (6 bases). The CDR3 runs to 14 residues. Germline-derived CDR1 and CDR2 are SGHTA and FQGNSA. Trimming removed 7 bases from V and 7 bases from J, with 17 bases in between.

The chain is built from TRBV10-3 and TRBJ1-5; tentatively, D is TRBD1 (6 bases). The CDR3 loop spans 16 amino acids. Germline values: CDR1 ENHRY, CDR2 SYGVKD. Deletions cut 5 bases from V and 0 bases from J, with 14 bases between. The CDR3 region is CAISSFGTNSNQPQHF. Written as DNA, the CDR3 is TGTGCCATCAGTTCTTTCGGGACAAATAGCAATCAGCCCCAGCATTTT.

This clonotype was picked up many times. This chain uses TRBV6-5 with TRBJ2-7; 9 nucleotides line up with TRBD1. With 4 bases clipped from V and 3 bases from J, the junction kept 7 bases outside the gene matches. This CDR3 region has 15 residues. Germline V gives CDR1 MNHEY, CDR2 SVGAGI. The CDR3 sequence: CASSSPGTGIYEQYV. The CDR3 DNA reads TGTGCCAGCAGTTCACCCGGGACAGGGATCTACGAGCAGTACGTC.

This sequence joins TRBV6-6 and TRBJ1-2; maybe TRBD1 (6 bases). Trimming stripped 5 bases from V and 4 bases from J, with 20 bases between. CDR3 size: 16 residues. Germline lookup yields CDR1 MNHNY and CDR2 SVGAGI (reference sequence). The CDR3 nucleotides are TGTGCCAGCAGTCGGGAGACCGAGGGGGGGAGCTATGGCTACACCTTC. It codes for CASSRETEGGSYGYTF.

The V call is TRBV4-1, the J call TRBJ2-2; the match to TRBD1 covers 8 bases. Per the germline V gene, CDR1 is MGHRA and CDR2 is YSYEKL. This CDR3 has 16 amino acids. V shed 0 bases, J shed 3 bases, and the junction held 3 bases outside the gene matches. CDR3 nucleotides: TGCGCCAGCAGCCAAGAGGGGACAGGATACACCGGGGAGCTGTTTTTT. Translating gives CASSQEGTGYTGELFF.